The 21 T cell receptor beta chains below come from one sample, sequenced in a study of T cells in Graves' hyperthyroidism and ophthalmopathy. TCR beta CDR3 sequences were amplified from RNA transcripts. The HTBI primer set drove a first-round RT-PCR of the TCR CDR3. MiXCR, run by TCRdb on the multiplex PCR reads, gives a single entry per CDR3 protein. The sample carries fewer than 55,000 distinct CDR3 sequences, 45% to 65% recorded once. Sequencing input: peripheral blood or thyroid tissue (not recorded which). Receptors originate from a man aged 18 to 35 with Graves' hyperthyroidism.

V gene TRBV29-1 combines with J gene TRBJ2-7, with D unclear. The V and J ends lost 1 base and 5 bases respectively, with 3 bases between them. Germline V lookup: CDR1 SQVTM, CDR2 ANQGSEA. CDR3 length: 10 residues. CDR3 sequence (DNA): TGCAGCGTTGAAGGGGACGAGCAGTACTTC. Its protein is CSVEGDEQYF.

This clonotype was recorded at least ten times. The chain links TRBV7-9 to TRBJ1-2; the match to TRBD1 covers 7 bases. Losses at the gene ends were 7 bases for V and 6 bases for J; bases not matched to a gene: 11. Germline V gives CDR1 SEHNR, CDR2 FQNEAQ (reference sequence). CDR3 size: 14 residues. CDR3 in amino acids: CASTPGGDSHGYTF. In nucleotides, the CDR3 is TGTGCCAGCACCCCGGGAGGGGACAGTCATGGCTACACCTTC.

Comments on this clonotype: A read error may be the cause here, since a much bigger clone is one base away. No conserved phenylalanine or tryptophan is present at the end of the CDR3, so a read error is the likely explanation. The chain combines TRBV10-3 with TRBJ1-1, with D possibly matching TRBD1 (5 bases). Germline lookup yields CDR1 ENHRY and CDR2 SYGVKD. CDR3 length: 14 residues. The DNA of the CDR3 is TGTGCCAGCAGTGTTAGGGGACGGAACACTGAAGCTTTCCTT. It is translated as CASSVRGRNTEAFL.

This clonotype was recorded many times. The V call is TRBV4-1, the J call TRBJ1-5; D remains ambiguous. CDR1 is MGHRA, CDR2 YSYEKL, per germline. This CDR3 has 13 amino acids. Trimming took 4 bases from V and 6 from J, leaving 10 bases between them. The CDR3 DNA sequence: TGCGCCAGCAGCCTTTATGAGGGTCAGCCCCAGCATTTT. Protein: CASSLYEGQPQHF.

This clonotype has a count of ten or more. The V gene is TRBV28, the J gene TRBJ2-5, with D unresolved. Between the trimmed V and J ends, which lost 5 bases and 1 base, there was a span of 11 bases. The germline CDR1 and CDR2 sequences are MDHEN and SYDVKM. The CDR3 has 14 amino acids. The CDR3 nucleotides read TGTGCCAGCAGTGTACCCAGGTCCCAAGAGACCCAGTACTTC. This gives the protein CASSVPRSQETQYF.

The chain joins TRBV7-7 to TRBJ2-5, with D tentatively TRBD2 (7 bases). Germline CDR1 SSHAT, CDR2 FNYEAQ (reference sequence). The V end lost 5 bases, the J end lost 2 bases, and 18 bases lay between the germline ends. The CDR3 is 16 residues long. CDR3 sequence reads: CASSQGGVASQETQYF. The DNA of the CDR3 is TGTGCCAGCAGCCAAGGGGGGGTAGCGAGTCAAGAGACCCAGTACTTC. The full variable domain, rest sourced from reference TRBV7-7 and TRBJ2-5, is GAGVSQSPRYKVTKRGQDVTLRCDPISSHATLYWYQQALGQGPEFLTYFNYEAQPDKSGLPSDRFSAERPEGSISTLTIQRTEQRDSAMYRCASSQGGVASQETQYFGPGTRLLVL.

The chain employs TRBV9 and TRBJ2-5; 9 nucleotides agree with TRBD2. The ends lost 2 bases at V and 4 bases at J; junction bases unmatched: 9. The CDR3 length is 16 residues. Germline CDR1 SGDLS, CDR2 YYNGEE. The CDR3 sequence: CASSVLAGVGLETQYF. CDR3 bases: TGTGCCAGCAGCGTTTTAGCGGGAGTGGGGCTAGAGACCCAGTACTTC. Full variable domain (missing parts from reference TRBV9 and TRBJ2-5): DSGVTQTPKHLITATGQRVTLRCSPRSGDLSVYWYQQSLDQGLQFLIQYYNGEERAKGNILERFSAQQFPDLHSELNLSSLELGDSALYFCASSVLAGVGLETQYFGPGTRLLVL.

This sequence joins TRBV29-1 and TRBJ1-4, with no clear D. Germline V gives CDR1 SQVTM, CDR2 ANQGSEA. Trimming pared 1 base from V and 8 bases from J, leaving 8 bases between. The CDR3 runs 12 residues. CDR3 sequence reads: CSVEGLGEKLFF. Written as DNA, the CDR3 is TGCAGCGTTGAAGGGTTAGGAGAAAAACTGTTTTTT.

This clonotype was recorded a few times. A much more abundant neighbour one base away suggests this may be a read error. The chain couples TRBV7-2 to TRBJ2-3; D is undetermined. The J call may not be correct, given that the DNA end is closer to TRBJ1-5. The CDR3 totals 15 residues. Germline CDR1 SGHTA, CDR2 FQGNSA. Here the CDR3 DNA reads TGTGCCAGCAGCTTAGTGAGCGGGAGTCTAGATACGCAGCATTTT. The encoded protein is CASSLVSGSLDTQHF.

The J gene is TRBJ1-5, the V gene TRBV24-1; 9 nucleotides agree with TRBD1. Germline V gene data show CDR1 as KGHDR and CDR2 as SFDVKD. This CDR3 region has 17 residues. Trimming at V came to 4 bases and at J to 2 bases, leaving 8 bases not matched to a gene. CDR3 bases: TGTGCCACCAGTGACCCCGGACAGGGGTTCGGCAATCAGCCCCAGCATTTT. Protein: CATSDPGQGFGNQPQHF.

This clonotype is medium-sized within its sample. The chain joins TRBV7-2 to TRBJ2-7; D is possibly TRBD1 (6 bases). Per germline, CDR1 SGHTA and CDR2 FQGNSA. V shed 6 bases and J shed 2 bases, with 17 bases lying between them. The CDR3 loop spans 15 amino acids. CDR3: CASRLRGGSPYEQYF. DNA for the CDR3: TGTGCCAGCAGGCTCCGAGGGGGTTCCCCCTACGAGCAGTACTTC. The whole variable domain, filled in from reference TRBV7-2 and TRBJ2-7, reads GAGVSQSPSNKVTEKGKDVELRCDPISGHTALYWYRQSLGQGLEFLIYFQGNSAPDKSGLPSDRFSAERTGGSVSTLTIQRTQQEDSAVYLCASRLRGGSPYEQYFGPGTRLTVT.

The V gene is TRBV10-3, the J gene TRBJ1-5, with D possibly TRBD1 on 5 matching bases. The germline gives CDR1 ENHRY, CDR2 SYGVKD. The germline V and J ends were trimmed by 6 bases and 3 bases, with 9 bases remaining between them. The CDR3 length is 13 residues. The CDR3 DNA reads as TGTGCCATCAGAGACAGTAACAATCAGCCCCAGCATTTT. This encodes CAIRDSNNQPQHF.

This clonotype was detected many times. The chain recombines TRBV20-1 with TRBJ2-6; D remains unclear. The CDR3 spans 14 residues. The germline V gene has CDR1 DFQATT and CDR2 SNEGSKA (reference sequence). V was shortened by 0 bases and J by 3 bases, with 6 bases between the two germline ends. DNA for the CDR3: TGCAGTGCTAGAGACATCGATGGGGCCAACGTCCTGACTTTC. This gives the protein CSARDIDGANVLTF.

The chain uses TRBV10-3 and TRBJ1-4; D remains ambiguous. V gave up 2 bases and J gave up 3 bases, with 13 bases separating them. CDR1 ENHRY and CDR2 SYGVKD come from the germline V gene. The CDR3 totals 16 residues. The DNA of the CDR3 is TGTGCCATCAGTGAGATTCCAAAAGCGGCTAATGAAAAACTGTTTTTT. Protein sequence: CAISEIPKAANEKLFF.

This clonotype was counted a few times. A much larger clone sits a single nucleotide away, making a read error possible. The chain recombines TRBV6-5 with TRBJ1-2; maybe TRBD1 (5 bases). V was trimmed by 2 bases and J by 7 bases, leaving 8 bases between them. Germline CDR1 MNHEY, CDR2 SVGAGI. This CDR3 region has 12 residues. In DNA, the CDR3 is TGTGCCAGCAGTTACAGGGACTCTGGCTACACCTTC. This sequence encodes CASSYRDSGYTF.

This clonotype has a handful of counts. This chain connects TRBV4-3 to TRBJ2-3; a weak D match, TRBD2 (5 bases). This CDR3 is 17 amino acids long. Germline lookup yields CDR1 LGHNA and CDR2 YSLEER. Trimming shortened V by 3 bases and J by 1 base, and 17 bases separated the two germline ends. The CDR3 here is CASSHLVRGSGTDTQYF. Written as DNA, the CDR3 is TGCGCCAGCAGCCACTTAGTACGGGGTAGCGGCACAGATACGCAGTATTTT.

The CDR3, as DNA: TGTGCCAGCAGTTACCTCAGTGAGGGGGCGATTGTAGGTCAGCCCCAGCATTTT. This translates into CASSYLSEGAIVGQPQHF. The chain has TRBV6-5 and TRBJ1-5; 7 bases are shared with TRBD1. Germline CDR1 and CDR2: MNHEY and SVGAGI. V lost 2 bases to trimming and J lost 6 bases; unmatched junction nucleotides: 16. The CDR3 is 18 residues long.

In its sample, this clonotype was seen many times. V gene TRBV5-1 combines with J gene TRBJ2-7; TRBD2 aligns across 8 bases. Germline CDR1 is SGHRS and CDR2 is YFSETQ. The CDR3 runs 15 residues. Trimming took 1 base from V and 2 from J; bases not matched to a gene: 5. The CDR3 nucleotides are TGCGCCAGCAGCTTGAAGGCGGGAGGAACCTACGAGCAGTACTTC. Translated, it gives CASSLKAGGTYEQYF. The full variable domain, its missing parts supplied by reference TRBV5-1 and TRBJ2-7, is KAGVTQTPRYLIKTRGQQVTLSCSPISGHRSVSWYQQTPGQGLQFLFEYFSETQRNKGNFPGRFSGRQFSNSRSEMNVSTLELGDSALYLCASSLKAGGTYEQYFGPGTRLTVT.

The rearrangement joins TRBV15 to TRBJ1-6; D is undetermined. In germline, CDR1 is LNHNV, CDR2 YYDKDF (reference sequence). The CDR3 extends over 13 amino acids. Trimming removed 0 bases from V and 10 bases from J, with 7 bases in between. The CDR3 DNA sequence: TGTGCCACCAGCAGAGATCTCGAATCACCCCTCCACTTT. It specifies CATSRDLESPLHF.

This clonotype was seen a few times. The chain combines TRBV7-9 with TRBJ2-5; 13 nucleotides line up with TRBD2. The germline CDR1 and CDR2 sequences are SEHNR and FQNEAQ (reference sequence). V lost 5 bases, J lost 1 base, and 7 bases stayed unmatched. The CDR3 is 17 amino acids. The CDR3: CASSPRTSGRPQETQYF. The CDR3 DNA reads as TGTGCCAGCAGCCCCAGGACTAGCGGGAGACCCCAAGAGACCCAGTACTTC.

The chain joins TRBV5-6 to TRBJ2-5, with TRBD2 matching over 14 bases. Germline loops: CDR1 SGHDT, CDR2 YYEEEE. The CDR3 extends over 17 amino acids. Trimming at V came to 3 bases and at J to 5 bases, leaving 9 bases not matched to a gene. Written as DNA, the CDR3 is TGTGCCAGCAGCTCCCCGGGACTAGCGGGGGCGGGCGAGACCCAGTACTTC. It codes for CASSSPGLAGAGETQYF.